Each of the 25 T cell receptor beta chains below was sequenced from the same sample in a study of Graves' ophthalmopathy and Graves' hyperthyroidism. The authors amplified TCR beta CDR3 regions, and they did so from RNA transcripts for repertoire sequencing. First-round RT-PCR employed HTBI primers, with a second-round multiplex PCR after it. TCRdb re-called the multiplex PCR reads through MiXCR, storing one row per CDR3 protein. Altogether about 210,000 distinct CDR3 sequences are present, around 28% being singletons, with the ten largest covering approximately 9.6%. Sequenced input: peripheral blood. These receptors were collected from a man in his fifties or sixties with Graves' ophthalmopathy.

The V and J genes are TRBV6-2 or TRBV6-3 and TRBJ1-1, with D maybe TRBD1 (6 bases). Trimming stripped 6 bases from V and 11 bases from J, with 19 bases between. CDR3 length equals 13 residues. CDR1 MNHEY and CDR2 SVGEGT come from the germline V gene. The CDR3 reads CASRPEGGAVAFF. The DNA of the CDR3 is TGTGCCAGCAGACCCGAGGGGGGCGCAGTGGCTTTCTTT.

The table lists this clonotype with a count of one. This sequence joins TRBV27 and TRBJ1-1; unclear D gene. Germline V gene lookup returns CDR1 MNHEY and CDR2 SMNVEV (reference sequence). V lost 2 bases and J 1 base, leaving 5 bases between the germline ends. This CDR3 comprises 13 residues. The CDR3 coding sequence is TGTGCCAGCAGTTTAATGCAGAACACTGAAGCTTTCTTT. Translating gives CASSLMQNTEAFF.

The V call is TRBV6-2 or TRBV6-3, the J call TRBJ2-4, with 7 bases that match TRBD1. Germline V CDR1 and CDR2: MNHEY, SVGEGT. The V and J ends lost 6 bases and 4 bases, in that order; junction bases with no gene match: 12. The CDR3 runs to 16 residues. The CDR3 DNA reads as TGTGCCAGCAGACAAACCTGGAGACAGGGTAAAAACATTCAGTACTTC. Translation: CASRQTWRQGKNIQYF.

CDR3 amino acids: CASISGNSGETQYF. In DNA, the CDR3 is TGTGCCAGCATCTCCGGAAACTCGGGGGAGACCCAGTACTTC. This sequence joins TRBV7-2 and TRBJ2-5, with a possible D match to TRBD2 (5 bases). The CDR3 length is 14 residues. Germline V gene data show CDR1 as SGHTA and CDR2 as FQGNSA. Between the trimmed V and J ends, which lost 7 bases and 5 bases, there was a span of 17 bases.

This clonotype has a count of ten or more. Here the CDR3 reads CASRSPSYEQYF. CDR3 bases: TGTGCCAGCAGGTCTCCCTCCTACGAGCAGTACTTC. The genes are TRBV28 and TRBJ2-7; D gene uncertain. The CDR3 extends over 12 amino acids. V was pared by 6 bases and J by 0 bases, with 6 bases between. The germline gives CDR1 MDHEN, CDR2 SYDVKM.

This clonotype occurred many times. V is TRBV5-6 and J is TRBJ1-1, with 9 nucleotides matching TRBD1. J gave up 4 bases and V 2 bases, and 6 bases lay outside the gene matches. Germline V gene sequence: CDR1 SGHDT, CDR2 YYEEEE. This CDR3 has 15 amino acids. DNA of the CDR3: TGTGCCAGCAGCTTACAGGGGGCGGATTTCACTGAAGCTTTCTTT. Residues: CASSLQGADFTEAFF.

This clonotype was counted at least ten times. The chain carries TRBV12-3 or TRBV12-4 and TRBJ2-7; D possibly matches TRBD1 or TRBD2 (5 bases each). V lost 6 bases to trimming and J lost 3 bases, with 15 bases between them. The CDR3 is made up of 14 amino acids. The CDR3 DNA reads TGTGCCAGCAGACTAGGGACCTCGATCTACGAGCAGTACTTC. This codes for CASRLGTSIYEQYF.

This clonotype was counted only a few times. The rearrangement uses TRBV24-1 and TRBJ2-7, with 9 bases identical to TRBD1. Per germline, CDR1 KGHDR and CDR2 SFDVKD. V dropped 4 bases and J dropped 5; count of bases not matched to a gene: 5. The CDR3 consists of 14 residues. This CDR3 is CATSDGQGRDEQYF. CDR3 DNA: TGTGCCACCAGTGACGGACAGGGGAGGGACGAGCAGTACTTC.

This clonotype was seen once. The rearrangement uses TRBV6-2 or TRBV6-3 and TRBJ2-7; weak D call: TRBD2 (6 bases). This CDR3 contains 16 residues. Germline loops: CDR1 MNHEY, CDR2 SVGEGT. V lost 0 bases to trimming and J lost 0 bases, with 12 bases between them. CDR3 DNA: TGTGCCAGCAGTTACTCGGGGAGGATGGACTCCTACGAGCAGTACTTC. It encodes CASSYSGRMDSYEQYF.

The V call is TRBV12-5, the J call TRBJ2-5, with D perhaps TRBD1 (6 bases). The V gene's germline CDR1 is LGHNT and CDR2 FRNRAP. V shed 6 bases and J shed 0 bases, with 8 bases lying between them. This CDR3 spans 13 amino acids. The CDR3 DNA follows: TGTGCTAGTGGGGACAGTAACCAAGAGACCCAGTACTTC. It yields the protein CASGDSNQETQYF.

At least ten counts were recorded for this clonotype. V and J are TRBV12-3 or TRBV12-4 and TRBJ1-5; a weak D match, TRBD1 (6 bases). The CDR3 consists of 15 residues. V shed 3 bases and J shed 3 bases, with 12 bases lying between them. CDR3 region: CASSFGQGINQPQHF. CDR3 DNA: TGTGCCAGCAGTTTCGGTCAGGGGATCAATCAGCCCCAGCATTTT.

This clonotype was counted ten times or more. The chain joins TRBV28 to TRBJ2-7; 10 nucleotides line up with TRBD2. With V trimmed by 3 bases and J by 2 bases, 10 bases remained unmatched. This CDR3 is built from 17 residues. Germline V CDR1 and CDR2: MDHEN, SYDVKM. CDR3 in amino acids: CASSFPPAGGDPYEQYF. In DNA form, the CDR3 reads TGTGCCAGCAGTTTCCCCCCAGCGGGAGGGGATCCCTACGAGCAGTACTTC.

The chain is built from TRBV6-1 and TRBJ1-2; D remains unclear. Trimming shortened V by 0 bases and J by 4 bases, and 15 bases separated the two germline ends. Germline V lookup: CDR1 MNHNS, CDR2 SASEGT. The length of the CDR3 is 16 residues. Written as DNA, the CDR3 is TGTGCCAGCAGTGAAGCGGCGCCGGCAGGTTTCTATGGCTACACCTTC. Its protein product is CASSEAAPAGFYGYTF.

This clonotype was counted ten times or more. The chain combines TRBV20-1 with TRBJ2-5; 11 bases agree with TRBD1. The V gene's germline CDR1 is DFQATT and CDR2 SNEGSKA (reference sequence). The CDR3 has 14 residues. J lost 4 bases, V lost 6 bases, and 7 bases had no gene match. The CDR3 DNA follows: TGCAGTGCCCGGACAGGGGGCTTGGGAGAGACCCAGTACTTC. Translated: CSARTGGLGETQYF.

This rearrangement joins TRBV20-1 to TRBJ1-1; D gene ambiguous. The CDR3 loop spans 13 amino acids. V lost 4 bases and J lost 0, with 9 bases in between. Germline loops: CDR1 DFQATT, CDR2 SNEGSKA (reference sequence). CDR3 sequence reads: CSANGPMNTEAFF. CDR3 nucleotide sequence: TGCAGTGCTAACGGCCCCATGAACACTGAAGCTTTCTTT.

This chain links TRBV5-1 with TRBJ2-7; 9 bases are shared with TRBD2. The CDR3 covers 14 residues. V was clipped by 4 bases and J by 5 bases; unmatched bases: 7. Germline loops: CDR1 SGHRS, CDR2 YFSETQ. Here the CDR3 DNA reads TGCGCCAGCAGCCCCTTAGCGGGAGTGGACGAGCAGTACTTC. It translates to CASSPLAGVDEQYF.

This clonotype was recorded at least ten times. The chain employs TRBV5-1 and TRBJ2-7, with D perhaps TRBD1 (5 bases). The CDR3 spans 14 residues. From germline, CDR1 is SGHRS and CDR2 YFSETQ. The V end lost 2 bases, the J end lost 0 bases, and 9 bases lay between the germline ends. CDR3 in amino acids: CASSLQAASYEQYF. The CDR3 DNA sequence: TGCGCCAGCAGCTTACAGGCCGCCTCCTACGAGCAGTACTTC.

The chain links TRBV29-1 to TRBJ1-2; D may be TRBD1 (6 bases). Between the trimmed V and J ends, which lost 6 bases and 0 bases, there was a span of 14 bases. Germline V gives CDR1 SQVTM, CDR2 ANQGSEA. The CDR3 has 14 amino acids. As DNA, the CDR3 is TGCAGCGTCCCAACAGGGTTCACTAACTATGGCTACACCTTC. Translated: CSVPTGFTNYGYTF.

This clonotype was detected many times. The CDR3 region is CASSPRTGPTYEQYF. The CDR3 bases are TGTGCCAGCAGCCCAAGGACAGGGCCTACCTACGAGCAGTACTTC. J is TRBJ2-7 and V is TRBV12-3 or TRBV12-4; 8 bases align to TRBD1. V was pared by 6 bases and J by 2 bases, with 9 bases of the junction left unmatched. The CDR3 sequence is 15 residues long.

This chain connects TRBV7-3 to TRBJ1-1; 9 nucleotides line up with TRBD1. Germline lookup yields CDR1 SGHTA and CDR2 FQGTGA. The CDR3 contains 12 residues. The junction had 4 bases not matched to a gene; V was cut back by 5 bases and J by 9 bases. Written as DNA, the CDR3 is TGTGCCAGCAGCCTTGGACAGGGGAAAGCTTTCTTT. It yields the protein CASSLGQGKAFF.

The chain uses TRBV6-1 and TRBJ1-1; D is possibly TRBD1 (6 bases). The CDR3 loop spans 15 amino acids. V was cut by 6 bases and J by 0 bases, with 14 bases left in between. In germline, CDR1 is MNHNS, CDR2 SASEGT. The chain's CDR3 is CASRQITGMNTEAFF. The CDR3 DNA follows: TGTGCCAGCAGACAAATAACAGGGATGAACACTGAAGCTTTCTTT.

This clonotype was seen repeatedly, ten times or more. The chain carries TRBV19 and TRBJ2-7; D not resolved. Germline lookup yields CDR1 LNHDA and CDR2 SQIVND (reference sequence). The CDR3 consists of 13 residues. V was clipped by 7 bases and J by 0 bases, with 10 bases between them. The CDR3 sequence: CASKDSFSYEQYF. The CDR3, as DNA: TGTGCCAGTAAGGATAGCTTCTCCTACGAGCAGTACTTC.

This clonotype showed up many times. This chain links TRBV7-8 with TRBJ1-1; D ambiguous. The CDR3 consists of 13 residues. V was pared by 5 bases and J by 1 base, with 8 bases between. In germline, CDR1 is SGHVS, CDR2 FQNEAQ. CDR3 DNA: TGTGCCAGCAGCCCGACACAGAACACTGAAGCTTTCTTT. Protein: CASSPTQNTEAFF.

The table lists this clonotype with many counts. The chain couples TRBV15 to TRBJ2-6; TRBD2 aligns across 10 bases. J was trimmed by 4 bases and V by 9 bases; bases with no gene match: 12. Germline V lookup: CDR1 LNHNV, CDR2 YYDKDF (reference sequence). CDR3 length equals 17 residues. In DNA form, the CDR3 reads TGTGCCACTAAGGAATGGCTAGCGGGAGTGGGGGCCAACGTCCTGACTTTC. It encodes CATKEWLAGVGANVLTF. Complete variable domain (other parts from reference TRBV15 and TRBJ2-6): DAMVIQNPRYQVTQFGKPVTLSCSQTLNHNVMYWYQQKSSQAPKLLFHYYDKDFNNEADTPDNFQSRRPNTSFCFLDIRSPGLGDTAMYLCATKEWLAGVGANVLTFGAGSRLTVL.

The sample holds many counts of this clonotype. The rearrangement uses TRBV4-3 and TRBJ2-5; D not resolved. The CDR3 has 15 amino acids. The V and J ends lost 0 bases and 0 bases respectively, with 8 bases between them. Germline V gene lookup returns CDR1 LGHNA and CDR2 YSLEER. CDR3 residues: CASSQDGSYQETQYF. CDR3 DNA sequence: TGCGCCAGCAGCCAAGACGGGTCGTACCAAGAGACCCAGTACTTC.